This is a list of T cell receptor beta chains from one sample in a study of T cells after yellow fever vaccination. TCRdb independently ran MiXCR on the 5' RACE reads; one entry per CDR3 protein. The sample lists 300,000 to 450,000 distinct CDR3 sequences, approximately 6% seen once, with approximately 16% in the top ten. Sequenced here: PBMCs, sampled 5 days after the yellow fever booster vaccination. Receptor source: a man between 25 and 39 years old who received the YFV17D yellow fever vaccine. The CDR3 runs from the conserved cysteine through the conserved F or W. A D gene is named only where the DNA matches it firmly. Clone size is not always given. Where it is, it says once, few, many or a class for expanded clones.

CASSEGEKLFF	TGTGCCAGCAGTGAGGGGGAAAAACTGTTTTTT	NA	TRBV12-3/TRBV12-4	TRBJ1-4	NA	11
CSARDSASGRPRELFF	TGCAGTGCTAGAGATTCCGCTAGCGGGAGGCCCAGGGAGCTGTTTTTT	TRBD2	TRBV20-1	TRBJ2-2	NA	16
CASLVQGGNEQFF	TGTGCCAGCCTTGTACAGGGTGGCAATGAGCAGTTCTTC	NA	TRBV5-5	TRBJ2-1	NA	13
CASSYSTQGSDYTF	TGTGCCAGCAGTTACTCGACTCAGGGAAGTGACTACACCTTC	NA	TRBV6-5	TRBJ1-2	few	14
CASNLGGQGRPWDPNVLTF	TGTGCCAGTAACCTAGGGGGACAGGGTAGACCCTGGGACCCCAACGTCCTGACTTTC	TRBD1	TRBV19	TRBJ2-6	few	19
CAWSRTADTQYF	TGTGCCTGGAGTCGTACAGCAGATACGCAGTATTTT	NA	TRBV30	TRBJ2-3	few	12
CASSRQGAGANVLTF	TGTGCCAGCAGTAGACAGGGGGCTGGGGCCAACGTCCTGACTTTC	TRBD1	TRBV28	TRBJ2-6	few	15
CASSLSSGGSSYEQYF	TGTGCCAGCTCACTGTCTAGCGGGGGATCCTCCTACGAGCAGTACTTC	TRBD2	TRBV18	TRBJ2-7	few	16
CSARQTHQEGQYF	TGCAGCGCGAGACAGACCCACCAGGAGGGGCAGTACTTC	NA	TRBV29-1	TRBJ2-7	many	13
CASSPQGAESLLNEQFF	TGTGCCAGCAGTCCGCAGGGGGCTGAGTCCCTACTCAATGAGCAGTTCTTC	TRBD1	TRBV12-3/TRBV12-4	TRBJ2-1	NA	17
CASSPQYGGVETQYF	TGTGCCAGCTCACCACAGTATGGAGGGGTTGAGACCCAGTACTTC	NA	TRBV18	TRBJ2-5	NA	15
CSVSQGNSYEQYF	TGCAGCGTTAGCCAGGGAAACTCCTACGAGCAGTACTTC	NA	TRBV29-1	TRBJ2-7	many	13
CCARDPQYLEKDDDYEQYF	TGCTGTGCTAGAGACCCACAATACCTGGAGAAGGACGACGACTACGAGCAGTACTTC	NA	TRBV20-1	TRBJ2-7	NA	19
CASSFLEGGGVEYF	TGTGCCAGCAGCTTCCTCGAGGGGGGAGGGGTCGAGTACTTC	NA	TRBV5-4	TRBJ2-4	NA	14
CSARGHSGDEQYF	TGCAGTGCTAGAGGGCACTCGGGGGACGAGCAGTACTTC	NA	TRBV20-1	TRBJ2-7	few	13
CASRADRVGNQPQHF	TGTGCCAGCAGAGCGGACAGGGTGGGGAATCAGCCCCAGCATTTT	TRBD1	TRBV12-3/TRBV12-4	TRBJ1-5	few	15
CASSLGSTGPYEQYF	TGTGCCAGCAGCTTAGGTTCAACGGGGCCCTACGAGCAGTACTTC	NA	TRBV7-2	TRBJ2-7	NA	15
CSARGVGNQPQHF	TGCAGTGCTAGAGGGGTAGGGAATCAGCCCCAGCATTTT	NA	TRBV20-1	TRBJ1-5	few	13
CASSYEGAGRNEQFF	TGTGCCAGCAGTTACGAGGGGGCGGGACGGAATGAGCAGTTCTTC	NA	TRBV6-5	TRBJ2-1	few	15
CASSLGTSGSSEQFF	TGTGCCAGCAGCTTGGGGACTAGCGGGAGTTCGGAGCAGTTCTTC	TRBD2	TRBV7-2	TRBJ2-1	many	15
CASSPTSGSRIGYF	TGTGCCAGCAGTCCAACTAGCGGGAGCCGTATAGGGTACTTC	TRBD2	TRBV6-1	TRBJ2-5	many	14
CSASGGRGSYNEQFF	TGCAGTGCTAGCGGTGGTCGGGGCTCCTACAATGAGCAGTTCTTC	NA	TRBV20-1	TRBJ2-1	few	15
CASSRTITDTQYF	TGTGCCAGCAGTCGGACTATAACAGATACGCAGTATTTT	NA	TRBV6-2/TRBV6-3	TRBJ2-3	many	13
CASTRQGAREQYF	TGTGCCAGCACCAGACAGGGGGCGCGCGAGCAGTACTTC	TRBD1	TRBV25-1	TRBJ2-7	many	13
CSARVGQKETQYF	TGCAGTGCTAGAGTCGGACAGAAAGAGACCCAGTACTTC	NA	TRBV20-1	TRBJ2-5	NA	13
CASSQAVGEADTQYF	TGCGCCAGCAGCCAAGCGGTCGGAGAGGCAGATACGCAGTATTTT	NA	TRBV4-3	TRBJ2-3	many	15
CSPSDRPDSYEQYF	TGCAGCCCGAGCGACAGGCCGGACTCCTACGAGCAGTACTTC	NA	TRBV29-1	TRBJ2-7	few	14
CASEGQGQGLHF	TGTGCCAGCGAAGGCCAGGGACAGGGACTCCACTTT	TRBD1	TRBV6-5	TRBJ1-6	NA	12
CASSPTPRVLASTDTQYF	TGTGCCAGCAGCCCCACTCCGCGGGTATTGGCTAGCACAGATACGCAGTATTTT	NA	TRBV11-1	TRBJ2-3	many	18